The rows below give T cell receptor beta chains drawn from one sample of a study of sequential checkpoint blockade in melanoma. Repertoires were generated with immunoSEQ multiplex PCR, while TCRdb's copy carries only in-frame clones and drops some. The data hold about 7,400 clones, with roughly a quarter observed a single time. The material sequenced was tumor tissue (inferred from file names), taken from a patient given nivolumab and ipilimumab in sequence. The receptors shown here come from a human donor with melanoma. The CDR3 runs from the conserved cysteine through the conserved F or W. The D gene is left open where the match is weak. Size values are once, few and many counts, or a class for expanded clones, and some rows have none.

CDR3: CASRTLAGGLRDTQYF; DNA: TGCGCCAGCAGAACCCTAGCGGGAGGGCTCAGAGATACGCAGTATTTT; J: TRBJ2-3; size: -; length: 16; D: TRBD2; V: TRBV10-2
CDR3: CASSQRQGTYEQYF; DNA: TGTGCCAGCAGTCAACGACAGGGTACCTACGAGCAGTACTTC; J: TRBJ2-7; size: few; length: 14; D: TRBD1; V: TRBV11-3
CDR3: CASSRTGGAGEKLFF; DNA: TGCGCCAGCAGCAGGACAGGGGGCGCCGGGGAAAAACTGTTTTTT; J: TRBJ1-4; size: -; length: 15; D: TRBD1; V: TRBV4-1
CDR3: CASSLSRGTRAAFF; DNA: TGTGCCAGCAGCTTATCCCGGGGGACAAGGGCGGCTTTCTTT; J: TRBJ1-1; size: many; length: 14; D: -; V: TRBV11-3
CDR3: CASSQDRVNEQYF; DNA: TGCGCCAGCAGCCAGGACAGGGTTAACGAGCAGTACTTC; J: TRBJ2-7; size: -; length: 13; D: TRBD1; V: TRBV23-1
CDR3: CASSWIAGRADTQYF; DNA: TGTGCCAGCAGCTGGATAGCGGGACGGGCAGATACGCAGTATTTT; J: TRBJ2-3; size: many; length: 15; D: TRBD2; V: TRBV11-3
CDR3: CATSRRGCLYITLHF; DNA: TGTGCCACCAGCAGGAGGGGCTGCCTATACATCACCCTCCACTTT; J: TRBJ1-6; size: -; length: 15; D: -; V: TRBV15
CDR3: CASSRGLAGAYNEQFF; DNA: TGCGCCAGCAGCCGGGGACTAGCGGGAGCCTACAATGAGCAGTTCTTC; J: TRBJ2-1; size: -; length: 16; D: TRBD2; V: TRBV5-1
CDR3: CSVWAYGGNEQFF; DNA: TGCAGCGTTTGGGCCTACGGGGGCAATGAGCAGTTCTTC; J: TRBJ2-1; size: -; length: 13; D: -; V: TRBV29-1
CDR3: CASSWARDSGANVLTF; DNA: TGTGCCAGCAGTTGGGCACGCGACTCTGGGGCCAACGTCCTGACTTTC; J: TRBJ2-6; size: -; length: 16; D: -; V: TRBV9
CDR3: CASSPLGAGGPFNEQFF; DNA: TGTGCCAGTAGCCCCCTGGGGGCGGGGGGGCCGTTTAATGAGCAGTTCTTC; J: TRBJ2-1; size: -; length: 17; D: TRBD2; V: TRBV19
CDR3: CASSEADLPALAGADEQFF; DNA: TGTGCCAGCAGTGAAGCCGACCTTCCCGCACTAGCGGGAGCGGATGAGCAGTTCTTC; J: TRBJ2-1; size: many; length: 19; D: TRBD2; V: TRBV9
CDR3: CASSLQGVRSPLHF; DNA: TGCGCCAGCAGCTTGCAGGGGGTGCGGTCACCCCTCCACTTT; J: TRBJ1-6; size: -; length: 14; D: TRBD1; V: TRBV5-1
CDR3: CASSAAGGIYNEQFF; DNA: TGTGCCAGCAGCGCAGCGGGAGGGATTTACAATGAGCAGTTCTTC; J: TRBJ2-1; size: few; length: 15; D: TRBD2; V: TRBV9